This TCR beta chain was captured by sequencing in a study of regulatory T cells in long-lasting Graves disease. Arm-PCR of CDR3 regions and iRepertoire HTBI primers were the basis on which TCR beta libraries were built. TCRdb used MiXCR to reprocess the multiplex PCR reads, holding one entry per CDR3 protein. Of approximately 470,000 distinct CDR3 sequences listed, roughly 20% are singletons. The CDR3 loop spans 13 amino acids. Trimming stripped 6 bases from V and 4 bases from J, with 12 bases between. CDR1 and CDR2 (germline): MDHEN, SYDVKM. The sample holds many counts of this clonotype. The antigen is undetermined. This sample's time point: persistent/refractory GD, antithyroid drugs over 5 years with positive TRAb. PBMC RNA served as the TCR library source. As a group, patients came from one endocrinology department in Xi'an, China. General study findings and limits: New patients shared 750 to 1,000 public clonotypes, fewer than the 2,500 to 3,500 shared by persistent patients.

The material was peripheral blood mononuclear cells (PBMCs), obtained when the disease was refractory, from a patient treated with antithyroid drugs. The sequence came from a female donor with Graves disease. The rearrangement uses TRBV28 and TRBJ1-2; D is possibly TRBD1 (5 bases). CDR3 coding DNA: TGTGCCAGCAGCGCACAGCAGGGCTATGGCTACACCTTC. Encoded protein: CASSAQQGYGYTF.